The clone carrying this TCR beta chain was detected a few times. No antigen is known for it. Multiplex PCR with BIOMED2 TRB-A/B primer pools amplified TRB rearrangements. TCRdb re-called the multiplex PCR reads with MiXCR, one entry per CDR3 protein. Of about 5,400 distinct CDR3 sequences in the sample, 25% to 30% are singletons; the top ten hold approximately 15%. J gave up 4 bases and V 0 bases, and 10 bases lay outside the gene matches. CDR3 length equals 18 residues. The V gene's germline CDR1 is LGHNA and CDR2 YSLEER. The source of the sample is a study of T and B cells in COVID-19 patients. Study-wide results and limits: Symptomatic-phase blood samples from mildly ill patients and early samples from severe cases were scarce.

From blood, roughly 220-550 ng of genomic DNA served as TRB template. This clonotype originated in a human donor with active COVID-19. The chain carries TRBV4-3 and TRBJ2-2, with 8 bases fitting TRBD2. Material for sequencing was blood. CDR3 loop: CASSQDHRAGVRTGELFF. The CDR3 DNA reads TGCGCCAGCAGCCAAGATCATCGAGCGGGAGTACGCACCGGGGAGCTGTTTTTT.